The sequence of this T cell receptor (beta chain) was determined in a study of Graves' ophthalmopathy and Graves' hyperthyroidism. Germline V gene lookup returns CDR1 LGHDT and CDR2 YNNKEL (reference sequence). The CDR3 length is 15 residues. V was pared by 1 base and J by 5 bases, with 5 bases of the junction left unmatched. Other autoimmune diseases, uncontrolled infections, pregnancy or lactation ruled patients out of participation. Clinicians made diagnoses from clinical symptoms, serum thyroxine, TRAb, thyroid ultrasound and orbital computed tomography. Amplification targeted the TCR beta CDR3 regions, with RNA transcripts as the source material. First-round RT-PCR used HTBI primers; second-round multiplex PCR followed. MiXCR, run by TCRdb on the multiplex PCR reads, gives a single entry per CDR3 protein. This table has approximately 1.2 million distinct CDR3 sequences, approximately 35% appearing once.

The origin of this receptor is an adult man with Graves' hyperthyroidism. The sample comprised peripheral blood or thyroid tissue (not recorded which). The chain recombines TRBV3-1 with TRBJ2-7, with TRBD1 matching 10 bases. In nucleotides, the CDR3 is TGTGCCAGCAGCCAAGTGGGGACAGGGGTCCACGAGCAGTACTTC. It encodes CASSQVGTGVHEQYF.